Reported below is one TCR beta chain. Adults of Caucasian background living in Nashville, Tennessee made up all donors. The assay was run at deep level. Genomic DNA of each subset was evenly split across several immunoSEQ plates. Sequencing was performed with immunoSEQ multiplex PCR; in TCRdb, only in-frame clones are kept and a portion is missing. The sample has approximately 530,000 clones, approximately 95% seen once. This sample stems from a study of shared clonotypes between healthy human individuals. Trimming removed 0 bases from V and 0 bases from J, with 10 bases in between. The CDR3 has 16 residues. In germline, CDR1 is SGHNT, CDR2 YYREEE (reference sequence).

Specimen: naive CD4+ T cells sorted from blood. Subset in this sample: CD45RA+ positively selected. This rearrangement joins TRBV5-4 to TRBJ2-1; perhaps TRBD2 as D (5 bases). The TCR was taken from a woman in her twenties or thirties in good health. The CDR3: CASSLVGGLSYNEQFF. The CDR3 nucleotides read TGTGCCAGCAGCTTGGTTGGCGGGCTCTCCTACAATGAGCAGTTCTTC.